These T cell receptor beta chains were read from a single sample in a study of OX40 agonist ivuxolimab in advanced cancers. Produced via immunoSEQ multiplex PCR; TCRdb's table is partial and in-frame only. Of under 200,000 clones in the sample, 90% to 95% were seen once. Here the sequenced sample was CD4+ or CD8+ T cells sorted from blood, taken in a trial of the OX40 agonist ivuxolimab. The receptors originated from an adult with an advanced solid tumor such as melanoma, head and neck, liver or kidney cancer. Each CDR3 is given with its conserved first and last residue. The D gene is left open where the match is weak. Rows may omit the clone size; those that give it use once, few, many or a size class.

.	TRBV28	.	TRBJ1-3	TGTGCCAGCAGTCCCGCCGGGACAAGCTCTGGAAACACCATATATTTT	CASSPAGTSSGNTIYF
.	TRBV28	TRBD2	TRBJ2-7	TGTGCCAGCAGTTCTAGCGGGATCTCCTACGAGCAGTACTTC	CASSSSGISYEQYF
.	TRBV11-2	.	TRBJ1-1	TGTGCCAGCAGCTTCTTAACCCAGGGTGAAGCTTTCTTT	CASSFLTQGEAFF
.	TRBV7-9	TRBD2	TRBJ2-2	TGTGCCAGCAGCCCTAGGTGGCTAGCGGGACCGATCACCGGGGAGCTGTTTTTT	CASSPRWLAGPITGELFF
.	TRBV27	.	TRBJ1-1	TGTGCCAGCAGACGGAAGAAGACTGAAGCTTTCTTT	CASRRKKTEAFF
.	TRBV28	.	TRBJ2-7	TGTGCCAGCAGTTTAGGGAAGGGACCTCCCCACGAGCAGTACTTC	CASSLGKGPPHEQYF
.	TRBV7-9	.	TRBJ2-1	TGTGCCAGCAGCTTAGCGTCCCTAGCCTACAATGAGCAGTTCTTC	CASSLASLAYNEQFF
once	TRBV6-5	.	TRBJ1-6	TGTGCCAGCAGTATCTCCAATTCACCCCTCCACTTT	CASSISNSPLHF
.	TRBV5-8	.	TRBJ1-5	TGTGCCAGCATCCCCGTGACAGCAAACTATCAGCCCCAGCATTTT	CASIPVTANYQPQHF
.	TRBV5-1	TRBD1	TRBJ2-1	TGCGCCAGCGGGGGGACAGGCGCCTACAATGAGCAGTTCTTC	CASGGTGAYNEQFF
.	TRBV7-6	TRBD1	TRBJ2-2	TGTGCCAGCAACAGGGGTTCTGTCGGGGAGCTGTTTTTT	CASNRGSVGELFF
.	TRBV5-1	TRBD2	TRBJ2-1	TGCGCCAGCAGCCAGCCCCGGACTAGCGGGTTCAATGAGCAGTTCTTC	CASSQPRTSGFNEQFF
.	TRBV28	TRBD1	TRBJ2-2	TGTGCCAGCAGTTTCTCCTGGACAGGGGGCGACACCGGGGAGCTGTTTTTT	CASSFSWTGGDTGELFF
.	TRBV4-3	.	TRBJ1-5	TGCGCCAGCAGCCAAGGGGTGGACAATCAGCCCCAGCATTTT	CASSQGVDNQPQHF
.	TRBV5-4	TRBD1	TRBJ1-5	TGTGCCAGCAGCATTGCCGGGACAGGGGGGACGAGCAATCAGCCCCAGCATTTT	CASSIAGTGGTSNQPQHF
.	TRBV4-2	TRBD1	TRBJ2-7	TGTGCCAGCAGCCAAGGGGGACAGGGAGTCCCCTACGAGCAGTACTTC	CASSQGGQGVPYEQYF
.	TRBV15	.	TRBJ1-5	TGTGCCACCAGGGGGATCGGGGGGCTCGGGAGCAATCAGCCCCAGCATTTT	CATRGIGGLGSNQPQHF
.	TRBV18	.	TRBJ2-1	TGTGCCAGCTCACCGCCTGGAGGTTGGGTCACCGATGAGCAGTTCTTC	CASSPPGGWVTDEQFF
.	TRBV9	.	TRBJ2-1	TGTGCCAGCAGCGTAGCCGTGGATAGCTCCTACAATGAGCAGTTCTTC	CASSVAVDSSYNEQFF
.	TRBV7-6	.	TRBJ1-1	TGTGCCAGCAGGGAGGGGAGGAACACTGAAGCTTTCTTT	CASREGRNTEAFF
.	TRBV10-1	.	TRBJ2-7	TGCGCCAGCACCCTAGACTACGAGCAGTACTTC	CASTLDYEQYF
.	TRBV4-2	.	TRBJ2-5	TGTGCCAGCAGCCAAGATCCCCAGGGCCGGGAGACCCAGTACTTC	CASSQDPQGRETQYF
.	TRBV5-1	.	TRBJ1-3	TGCGCCAGCAGCTTGGTAGGGACAAGTGGAAACACCATATATTTT	CASSLVGTSGNTIYF
.	TRBV7-2	.	TRBJ1-5	TGTGCCAGCAGCTTAGAGGCAGTTTTTAGCAATCAGCCCCAGCATTTT	CASSLEAVFSNQPQHF
.	TRBV5-6	.	TRBJ2-7	TGTGCCAGCACCTCACCCCCAGACTTCTACGAGCAGTACTTC	CASTSPPDFYEQYF
once	TRBV6-4	.	TRBJ1-6	TGTGCCAGCAGGGGGGCCAGGCCCGATTCACCCCTCCACTTT	CASRGARPDSPLHF
.	TRBV7-2	.	TRBJ2-3	TGTGCCAGCAGCTTAGCCGCAGGGAAAGATACGCAGTATTTT	CASSLAAGKDTQYF
.	TRBV5-1	.	TRBJ2-1	TGCGCCAGCTGTCCCGGGACGCCGTCCTACAATGAGCAGTTCTTC	CASCPGTPSYNEQFF
.	TRBV5-8	.	TRBJ2-5	TGTGCCAGCAGCTTGGAAGGGGCGTGGGAGACCCAGTACTTC	CASSLEGAWETQYF
.	TRBV5-4	.	TRBJ1-1	TGTGCCAGCAGCTTGTTACAGCCCAGGAGCTACACTGAAGCTTTCTTT	CASSLLQPRSYTEAFF
.	TRBV28	TRBD1	TRBJ1-2	TGTGCCAGCACCCGGGTAACCACAGGGGGCCGGGGCTACACCTTC	CASTRVTTGGRGYTF
.	TRBV4-3	TRBD2	TRBJ2-5	TGCGCCAGCAGCCGCGCCGGGGGGAACCAAGAGACCCAGTACTTC	CASSRAGGNQETQYF
.	TRBV5-6	TRBD2	TRBJ2-7	TGTGCCAGCAGCCGAGGACTAGCGGGTGGCTACGAGCAGTACTTC	CASSRGLAGGYEQYF
few	TRBV19	.	TRBJ1-1	TGTGCCAGTAGTATAGATCGTACTGAAGCTTTCTTT	CASSIDRTEAFF
.	TRBV5-1	TRBD2	TRBJ2-2	TGCGCCAGCAGCTCCCAAGCGGGAGGTGCCACCGGGGAGCTGTTTTTT	CASSSQAGGATGELFF
.	TRBV7-8	.	TRBJ1-6	TGTGCCAGCAGCCCCGATCCGGGTGGGTCCTCCTATAATTCACCCCTCCACTTT	CASSPDPGGSSYNSPLHF
.	TRBV9	.	TRBJ1-4	TGTGCCAGCAGCGCCCAAGTGGCACCCATCGAACTGTTTTTT	CASSAQVAPIELFF
.	TRBV6-4	.	TRBJ1-1	TGTGCCAGCAGCCACGGGCCCGAAACACAGGAAGCTTTCTTT	CASSHGPETQEAFF
.	TRBV7-2	.	TRBJ2-3	TGTGCCAGCAGCTTTTGGCGGGACACAGATACGCAGTATTTT	CASSFWRDTDTQYF
.	TRBV30	.	TRBJ2-3	TGTGCCTGGACCGGCGGGGATACGCAGTATTTT	CAWTGGDTQYF
once	TRBV6-4	TRBD1	TRBJ1-5	TGTGCCAGCAGTCGACAGGGGACGGGGCCCCAGCATTTT	CASSRQGTGPQHF
.	TRBV5-1	.	TRBJ1-5	TGCGCCAGCAGCTTGGAGGACCCGAATCAGCCCCAGCATTTT	CASSLEDPNQPQHF
.	TRBV18	TRBD1	TRBJ2-2	TGTGCCAGCTCACGGACAGGAACGAACACCGGGGAGCTGTTTTTT	CASSRTGTNTGELFF
.	TRBV28	.	TRBJ1-2	TGTGCCAGCAGTAAACGGGACGCTCGTAACTATGGCTACACCTTC	CASSKRDARNYGYTF
.	TRBV5-4	.	TRBJ2-7	TGTGCCAGCACCCCGCGGGGGGGGGACAGGGCCGCCTACGAGCAGTACTTC	CASTPRGGDRAAYEQYF
.	TRBV4-1	.	TRBJ1-2	TGCGCCAGCAGCCCTACGTCGACGACCAACTATGGCTACACCTTC	CASSPTSTTNYGYTF
.	TRBV9	TRBD1	TRBJ2-7	TGTGCCAGCAGCGCTACCGGGACAGGGGGCCTATACGAGCAGTACTTC	CASSATGTGGLYEQYF
.	TRBV15	TRBD2	TRBJ2-1	TGTGCCACCAGCTCCCGGGGGGGTATTTACAATGAGCAGTTCTTC	CATSSRGGIYNEQFF
.	TRBV2	.	TRBJ1-6	TGTGCCAGCACGAAGGGAGAGGATTCACCCCTCCACTTT	CASTKGEDSPLHF
.	TRBV7-6	.	TRBJ2-3	TGTGCCAGCAGCTTAACAGATACGCAGTATTTT	CASSLTDTQYF
.	TRBV10-3	.	TRBJ2-7	TGTGCCATCAGTGGAGCGAACTACGAGCAGTACTTC	CAISGANYEQYF
.	TRBV4-1	TRBD2	TRBJ2-1	TGCGCCAGCAGCCAAAACCCCCCCGGGGGCGGGGGGGTTTACAATGAGCAGTTCTTC	CASSQNPPGGGGVYNEQFF
.	TRBV2	.	TRBJ2-7	TGTGCCAGTTTGACAGAACTATACTCCGAGCAGTACTTC	CASLTELYSEQYF
.	TRBV6-1	TRBD2	TRBJ2-5	TGTGCCAGCAGTGAGGAGGCCGCGGGAGGGTTAGAGACCCAGTACTTC	CASSEEAAGGLETQYF
.	TRBV4-2	TRBD1	TRBJ1-3	TGTGCCAGCAGCCAAGATAATGGGGACAGGGTAAACTCTGGAAACACCATATATTTT	CASSQDNGDRVNSGNTIYF
once	TRBV7-3	TRBD2	TRBJ2-1	TGTGCCAGCAGCCGACGACCTCAACTAGCGGGAGGCCTCTCCTACAATGAGCAGTTCTTC	CASSRRPQLAGGLSYNEQFF
once	TRBV18	TRBD2	TRBJ2-2	TGTGCCAGCTCACCGTCGGAAGCGGGGACCGGGGAGCTGTTTTTT	CASSPSEAGTGELFF
.	TRBV27	.	TRBJ1-5	TGTGCCAGCAGTTTGGGGGGAGGGTATCAGCCCCAGCATTTT	CASSLGGGYQPQHF
.	TRBV4-3	.	TRBJ2-3	TGCGCCAGCAGCCAAGAGCGGCGCCGCACAGATACGCAGTATTTT	CASSQERRRTDTQYF
.	TRBV7-3	TRBD2	TRBJ2-1	TGTGCCAGCAGCCCCTGGGGTAGCGGGAGGGGCTACAATGAGCAGTTCTTC	CASSPWGSGRGYNEQFF